Shown below are 15 T cell receptor beta chains from a single sample sequenced in a study of control samples from healthy donors and cancer patients. Libraries were prepared by immunoSEQ multiplex PCR; TCRdb keeps only in-frame clonotypes and omits some of them. The table includes about 86,000 clones, approximately 93% detected once. The sample consisted of blood. The receptors shown here come from a woman in her 30s in good health.

CDR3: CASSPPTRNNEQFF. CDR3 bases: TGTGCCAGCTCACCTCCGACAAGAAACAATGAGCAGTTCTTC. This chain joins TRBV18 and TRBJ2-1, with D unclear. Trimming removed 3 bases from V and 5 bases from J, with 11 bases in between. This CDR3 comprises 14 residues. Germline values: CDR1 KGHSH, CDR2 LQKENI.

The chain has TRBV2 and TRBJ2-7; a weak D match, TRBD2 (5 bases). Trimming stripped 4 bases from V and 2 bases from J, with 12 bases between. CDR1 and CDR2 from the germline V gene are SNHLY and FYNNEI. The CDR3 sequence is 14 residues long. The CDR3 nucleotides read TGTGCCAGCAGTGGGACTCAAAGCGCCTACGAGCAGTACTTC. Translating it yields CASSGTQSAYEQYF. The variable domain in full, with the rest retrieved from reference TRBV2 and TRBJ2-7, is EPEVTQTPSHQVTQMGQEVILRCVPISNHLYFYWYRQILGQKVEFLVSFYNNEISEKSEIFDDQFSVERPDGSNFTLKIRSTKLEDSAMYFCASSGTQSAYEQYFGPGTRLTVT.

The chain joins TRBV11-3 to TRBJ2-2; 7 bases are a match to TRBD1. This CDR3 comprises 15 residues. J lost 0 bases, V lost 5 bases, and 3 bases had no gene match. Germline V CDR1 and CDR2: SGHNT, YENEEA. DNA for the CDR3: TGTGCCAGCAGCCCCGGGACAGCGAACACCGGGGAGCTGTTTTTT. It yields the protein CASSPGTANTGELFF.

The chain joins TRBV10-2 to TRBJ2-3; possible D gene TRBD2, 6 bases. The CDR3 contains 11 residues. Between the trimmed V and J ends, which lost 6 bases and 9 bases, there was a span of 10 bases. The germline CDR1 and CDR2 sequences are WSHSY and SAAADI. CDR3 coding DNA: TGCGCCAGCAGCCCGGGACTCACGCAGTATTTT. This encodes CASSPGLTQYF.

The V gene is TRBV3-1 (or the pseudogene TRBV3-2), the J gene TRBJ1-6; D uncertain. This CDR3 has 15 residues. Trimming stripped 4 bases from V and 6 bases from J, with 13 bases between. Germline V gene lookup returns CDR1 LGHDT and CDR2 YNNKEL (reference sequence). CDR3 amino acids: CASSPRTGSNSPLHF. DNA for the CDR3: TGTGCCAGCAGCCCCCGGACCGGTTCTAATTCACCCCTCCACTTT.

The chain is built from TRBV5-1 and TRBJ2-5, with TRBD1 matching over 10 bases. The CDR3 sequence is 14 residues long. V was pared by 4 bases and J by 5 bases, with 5 bases of the junction left unmatched. Germline assignment: CDR1 SGHRS and CDR2 YFSETQ. The CDR3 is CASSPRTGGETQYF. The DNA of the CDR3 is TGCGCCAGCAGCCCCCGGACAGGGGGGGAGACCCAGTACTTC. The complete variable domain, with remaining parts taken from reference TRBV5-1 and TRBJ2-5, reads KAGVTQTPRYLIKTRGQQVTLSCSPISGHRSVSWYQQTPGQGLQFLFEYFSETQRNKGNFPGRFSGRQFSNSRSEMNVSTLELGDSALYLCASSPRTGGETQYFGPGTRLLVL.

V gene TRBV10-2 combines with J gene TRBJ1-3; D might be TRBD1 (6 bases). Germline lookup yields CDR1 WSHSY and CDR2 SAAADI. The CDR3 is 17 amino acids. Trimming stripped 6 bases from V and 1 base from J, with 19 bases between. The DNA of the CDR3 is TGCGCCAGCAGCGAGCCCTCCCGGGGGCAATCTGGAAACACCATATATTTT. This translates into CASSEPSRGQSGNTIYF.

The V call is TRBV6-6, the J call TRBJ1-5; 7 bases map to TRBD1. CDR3 length equals 15 residues. Germline CDR1 reads MNHNY; CDR2 reads SVGAGI (reference sequence). The ends lost 0 bases at V and 4 bases at J; junction bases unmatched: 3. The CDR3 is CASSYSGTANQPQHF. The CDR3 DNA reads TGTGCCAGCAGTTACTCGGGGACAGCTAATCAGCCCCAGCATTTT.

The rearrangement links TRBV6-5 to TRBJ1-3; no definite D call. CDR1 and CDR2 (germline): MNHEY, SVGAGI. The V gene lost 0 bases and the J gene lost 0 bases, with 9 bases spanning the gap. There are 16 residues in the CDR3. CDR3 DNA: TGTGCCAGCAGTTACTCACTAGTTACCTCTGGAAACACCATATATTTT. Its protein product is CASSYSLVTSGNTIYF.

This clone appeared a single time. The V gene is TRBV3-1 (or the pseudogene TRBV3-2), the J gene TRBJ1-2, with a tentative D call TRBD1 (5 bases). V lost 6 bases to trimming and J lost 2 bases, with 10 bases between them. CDR1 and CDR2 from the germline V gene are LGHDT and YNNKEL (reference sequence). The length of the CDR3 is 13 residues. This chain's CDR3 is CASSERQNYGYTF. CDR3 bases: TGTGCCAGCAGTGAAAGACAGAACTATGGCTACACCTTC.

For this clone: Germline is not matched at one junction end, which may reflect a read error. The V call is TRBV6-1, the J call TRBJ1-3; D not certain. The V gene's germline CDR1 is MNHNS and CDR2 SASEGT. The CDR3 contains 16 residues. CDR3 residues: CASSDRPSKAGSTIYF. As DNA, the CDR3 is TGTGCCAGCAGTGATCGGCCCAGTAAGGCTGGAAGCACCATATATTTT.

The rearrangement uses TRBV7-9 and TRBJ1-1; 7 bases line up with TRBD1. The CDR3 totals 14 residues. CDR1 is SEHNR and CDR2 is FQNEAQ in the germline V gene (reference sequence). V shed 5 bases and J 6 bases; nucleotides not matched to a gene: 9. The CDR3 loop reads CASSPSQTGSEAFF. CDR3 coding DNA: TGTGCCAGCAGCCCAAGCCAGACAGGGTCTGAAGCTTTCTTT.

This clone appeared once. The chain links TRBV30 to TRBJ2-5, with D possibly matching TRBD2 (5 bases). This CDR3 contains 15 residues. The germline CDR1 and CDR2 sequences are GTSNPN and SVGIG (reference sequence). With 0 bases removed from V and 1 base from J, the gap between germline ends came to 12 bases. CDR3: CAWSVLGLAQETQYF. The CDR3, as DNA: TGTGCCTGGAGTGTACTTGGGCTAGCCCAAGAGACCCAGTACTTC.

This clone is a singleton in its sample. J is TRBJ2-2 and V is TRBV5-1, with D tentatively TRBD2 (5 bases). The CDR3 is 14 amino acids. Deletions cut 1 base from V and 4 bases from J, with 8 bases between. The V gene's germline CDR1 is SGHRS and CDR2 YFSETQ. CDR3 in amino acids: CASSLLAGTGELFF. CDR3 DNA: TGCGCCAGCAGCTTGCTCGCGGGCACCGGGGAGCTGTTTTTT.

The CDR3 nucleotides are TGTGCCAGCAGAAGAATAGGGAGCACTGAAGCTTTCTTT. This translates into CASRRIGSTEAFF. The rearrangement links TRBV2 to TRBJ1-1, with D uncertain. CDR1 is SNHLY and CDR2 is FYNNEI in the germline V gene. The germline V and J ends were trimmed by 6 bases and 4 bases, with 12 bases remaining between them. The CDR3 is 13 residues long.